The sequence of this T cell receptor (beta chain) was determined in a study of radiotherapy plus CTLA-4 blockade in lung cancer. Study-wide background: Objective responses arose in approximately 17% of patients, and under 40% experienced disease control.

Study observations and caveats: In blood, TCR clones derived from the tumor expanded after radiotherapy plus ipilimumab.

CDR1 is SQVTM and CDR2 is ANQGSEA in the germline V gene. Between the trimmed V and J ends, which lost 7 bases and 4 bases, there was a span of 20 bases. The CDR3 spans 15 residues. Chemo-refractory metastatic non-small-cell lung cancer patients received focal radiation with ipilimumab CTLA-4 blockade. Data came from immunoSEQ multiplex PCR; TCRdb stores just in-frame clones and leaves some out. This repertoire shows 64,000 or so clones, approximately 65% found once; its top ten account for about 9%. Comments on this clone: Its antigen remains unidentified.

This sample comprised peripheral blood, obtained from a patient treated with radiotherapy plus ipilimumab. The gene calls are TRBV29-1 and TRBJ2-1; TRBD2 is a possible D gene (6 bases). The TCR comes from a human donor with non-small cell lung cancer whose response to radiotherapy plus ipilimumab could not be evaluated. The CDR3 reads CSAWSGEGLYNEQFF. The CDR3 DNA sequence: TGCAGCGCCTGGTCGGGGGAAGGTCTTTACAATGAGCAGTTCTTC.